The 32 T cell receptor beta chains below all came from one sample that was sequenced in a study of shared clonotypes between healthy human individuals. The data were produced by immunoSEQ multiplex PCR, yet TCRdb's version contains in-frame clones alone and is incomplete. This table has 2 million to 2.5 million clones, more than 90% appearing once. Input material: naive CD4+ T cells sorted from blood. Subset reported: CD45RA+ positively selected. The receptors stem from a man aged 18 to 30 in good health.

V and J are TRBV10-3 and TRBJ2-3; 9 nucleotides agree with TRBD1. Germline V gene lookup returns CDR1 ENHRY and CDR2 SYGVKD. This CDR3 comprises 15 residues. V dropped 9 bases and J dropped 2; count of bases not matched to a gene: 9. For the CDR3, the DNA is TGTGCCATACAGACGGGACAGGGTACCACAGATACGCAGTATTTT. This sequence encodes CAIQTGQGTTDTQYF.

The J gene is TRBJ2-7, the V gene TRBV7-6; D may correspond to TRBD1 or TRBD2 (5 bases each). V was shortened by 2 bases and J by 2 bases, with 13 bases between the two germline ends. CDR3 length equals 15 residues. CDR1 is SGHVS, CDR2 FNYEAQ, per germline. This chain's CDR3 is CASSLSDGATYEQYF. Written as DNA, the CDR3 is TGTGCCAGCAGCTTATCTGACGGGGCTACCTACGAGCAGTACTTC.

The chain has TRBV6-1 and TRBJ1-3; tentatively, D is TRBD1 (6 bases). Germline V gene sequence: CDR1 MNHNS, CDR2 SASEGT. The CDR3 loop spans 15 amino acids. Trimming removed 1 base from V and 4 bases from J, with 11 bases in between. The CDR3 nucleotides are TGTGCCAGCAGTGAAGGACAGGCGGCGGGAAACACCATATATTTT. This sequence encodes CASSEGQAAGNTIYF.

V gene TRBV9 combines with J gene TRBJ2-7; a possible D gene is TRBD2 (5 bases). Trimming took 4 bases from V and 4 from J, leaving 21 bases between them. The CDR3 covers 16 residues. The germline CDR1 and CDR2 sequences are SGDLS and YYNGEE. CDR3 loop: CASSPRDPSRTYEQYF. CDR3 nucleotide sequence: TGTGCCAGCAGCCCCCGAGACCCTAGCCGCACATACGAGCAGTACTTC.

V usage is TRBV2 and J usage is TRBJ2-7; D call uncertain. V dropped 6 bases and J dropped 1 base, with 13 bases sitting between them. The CDR3 spans 14 residues. Per the germline V gene, CDR1 is SNHLY and CDR2 is FYNNEI. In DNA form, the CDR3 reads TGTGCCAGCAGACTCCAAGCGAATTCCTACGAGCAGTACTTC. Translated, it gives CASRLQANSYEQYF.

This chain uses TRBV5-4 with TRBJ2-7; 10 bases align to TRBD1. This CDR3 spans 14 amino acids. From germline, CDR1 is SGHNT and CDR2 YYREEE (reference sequence). J gave up 3 bases and V 4 bases, and 4 bases lay outside the gene matches. This CDR3 reads CASSRDRGGYEQYF. CDR3 DNA: TGTGCCAGCAGCCGGGACAGGGGCGGCTACGAGCAGTACTTC.

This rearrangement joins TRBV6-5 to TRBJ1-3; the D is unclear. V gave up 4 bases and J gave up 8 bases, with 9 bases separating them. The germline V gene has CDR1 MNHEY and CDR2 SVGAGI. The length of the CDR3 is 12 residues. The CDR3 DNA reads TGTGCCAGCAGTTCTGGGAGGGACACCATATATTTT. This translates into CASSSGRDTIYF.

V and J are TRBV29-1 and TRBJ2-2; TRBD1 agrees at 9 bases. Per germline, CDR1 SQVTM and CDR2 ANQGSEA. The CDR3 covers 13 residues. The V and J ends lost 7 bases and 4 bases, in that order; junction bases with no gene match: 4. The CDR3 DNA is TGCAGCGGGAAGACAGGGGGCACCGGGGAGCTGTTTTTT. Its translation is CSGKTGGTGELFF.

The rearrangement joins TRBV19 to TRBJ2-2, with a tentative D call TRBD2 (6 bases). This CDR3 has 14 residues. Trimming took 5 bases from V and 1 from J, leaving 8 bases between them. Germline CDR1 LNHDA, CDR2 SQIVND (reference sequence). The CDR3 region is CASSGSGNTGELFF. CDR3 DNA sequence: TGTGCCAGTAGTGGTAGCGGGAACACCGGGGAGCTGTTTTTT.

About this clone: The same CDR3 is also encoded by other DNA sequences in this sample. The chain links TRBV29-1 to TRBJ1-3, with 7 nucleotides matching TRBD1. CDR1 and CDR2 (germline): SQVTM, ANQGSEA. The CDR3 has 11 amino acids. With V trimmed by 3 bases and J by 7 bases, 0 bases remained unmatched. CDR3: CSVETGNTIYF. In DNA, the CDR3 is TGCAGCGTTGAGACAGGGAACACCATATATTTT.

The chain recombines TRBV9 with TRBJ2-5; 8 nucleotides agree with TRBD2. The CDR3 is 15 amino acids. Per germline, CDR1 SGDLS and CDR2 YYNGEE. V was pared by 1 base and J by 4 bases, with 6 bases of the junction left unmatched. CDR3 protein: CASSVITGGGETQYF. As DNA, the CDR3 is TGTGCCAGCAGCGTAATAACGGGAGGGGGAGAGACCCAGTACTTC.

The V and J genes are TRBV5-1 and TRBJ2-2; no reliable D call. The CDR3 extends over 16 amino acids. Per the germline V gene, CDR1 is SGHRS and CDR2 is YFSETQ. V was shortened by 4 bases and J by 4 bases, with 17 bases between the two germline ends. CDR3 nucleotides: TGCGCCAGCAGCCACTTTGGGGAAGGGCCCACCGGGGAGCTGTTTTTT. Protein: CASSHFGEGPTGELFF.

The chain recombines TRBV7-9 with TRBJ2-1, with D perhaps matching TRBD2 (5 bases). V was clipped by 5 bases and J by 0 bases, with 11 bases between them. The V gene's germline CDR1 is SEHNR and CDR2 FQNEAQ (reference sequence). This CDR3 comprises 15 residues. The CDR3 region has the DNA TGTGCCAGCAGCCGGTTGGGGAGCTCCTACAATGAGCAGTTCTTC. This codes for CASSRLGSSYNEQFF.

The chain is built from TRBV6-6 and TRBJ1-5; no definite D call. The length of the CDR3 is 12 residues. In germline, CDR1 is MNHNY, CDR2 SVGAGI (reference sequence). Trimming shortened V by 0 bases and J by 11 bases, and 8 bases separated the two germline ends. The chain's CDR3 is CASSYSDGAQHF. The CDR3 DNA reads TGTGCCAGCAGTTACTCGGACGGGGCCCAGCATTTT.

The chain carries TRBV5-1 and TRBJ2-5; 9 nucleotides agree with TRBD2. The CDR3 is 16 residues long. Germline V gene lookup returns CDR1 SGHRS and CDR2 YFSETQ. Trimming took 4 bases from V and 2 from J; bases not matched to a gene: 9. The DNA of the CDR3 is TGCGCCAGCAGCCTGGGACTAGCCGACCGACAAGAGACCCAGTACTTC. As protein: CASSLGLADRQETQYF.

This chain joins TRBV30 and TRBJ2-7; TRBD1 aligns across 9 bases. Trimming removed 7 bases from V and 6 bases from J; junction bases left unmatched: 10. Germline CDR1 and CDR2: GTSNPN and SVGIG (reference sequence). This CDR3 has 13 residues. The CDR3 protein is CASRGTGNGEQYF. The CDR3 DNA is TGTGCCTCCAGAGGGACAGGGAACGGCGAGCAGTACTTC.

J is TRBJ2-5 and V is TRBV7-9, with a tentative D call TRBD2 (5 bases). The CDR3 spans 13 residues. Deletions cut 2 bases from V and 3 bases from J, with 7 bases between. Germline values: CDR1 SEHNR, CDR2 FQNEAQ (reference sequence). The CDR3 bases are TGTGCCAGCAGCTTACGGGGAAAAGAGACCCAGTACTTC. Its protein product is CASSLRGKETQYF. The full variable domain, in which reference TRBV7-9 and TRBJ2-5 provide the parts outside the CDR3, is DTGVSQNPRHKITKRGQNVTFRCDPISEHNRLYWYRQTLGQGPEFLTYFQNEAQLEKSRLLSDRFSAERPKGSFSTLEIQRTEQGDSAMYLCASSLRGKETQYFGPGTRLLVL.

V is TRBV7-9 and J is TRBJ2-2, with D uncertain. The CDR3 has 13 amino acids. V was pared by 5 bases and J by 5 bases, with 9 bases between. In germline, CDR1 is SEHNR, CDR2 FQNEAQ (reference sequence). The CDR3 spells CASSPRITGELFF. The CDR3 bases are TGTGCCAGCAGCCCCAGGATAACCGGGGAGCTGTTTTTT.

The table lists this clone with a few counts. The chain employs TRBV19 and TRBJ1-6; 7 nucleotides match TRBD1. The CDR3 loop spans 15 amino acids. Germline lookup yields CDR1 LNHDA and CDR2 SQIVND (reference sequence). V trimming: 6 bases; J trimming: 5 bases; junction bases outside the gene matches: 7. The CDR3 is CASSTGDSHNSPLHF. The CDR3 region has the DNA TGTGCCAGTAGCACAGGGGATTCTCATAATTCACCCCTCCACTTT.

The chain carries TRBV28 and TRBJ1-5; D is uncertain. CDR1 MDHEN and CDR2 SYDVKM come from the germline V gene. The CDR3 is 14 residues long. V lost 5 bases to trimming and J lost 0 bases, with 8 bases between them. The CDR3 nucleotides read TGTGCCAGCAGTACGTCTTATAGCAATCAGCCCCAGCATTTT. This gives the protein CASSTSYSNQPQHF.

The rearrangement uses TRBV30 and TRBJ2-3; 10 bases match TRBD2. Germline V gene data show CDR1 as GTSNPN and CDR2 as SVGIG (reference sequence). This CDR3 spans 13 amino acids. The V segment lost 7 bases and the J segment 6 bases; nucleotides outside the gene matches: 7. The CDR3 reads CAYSSGGGDTQYF. The CDR3 nucleotides are TGTGCCTATTCTAGCGGGGGAGGGGATACGCAGTATTTT. The full variable domain, its missing parts supplied by reference TRBV30 and TRBJ2-3, is SQTIHQWPATLVQPVGSPLSLECTVEGTSNPNLYWYRQAAGRGLQLLFYSVGIGQISSEVPQNLSASRPQDRQFILSSKKLLLSDSGFYLCAYSSGGGDTQYFGPGTRLTVL.

V and J are TRBV10-2 and TRBJ2-1; TRBD1 is a possible D gene (6 bases). Trimming took off 10 bases at V and 4 bases at J, with 17 bases between the two ends. The CDR3 loop spans 14 amino acids. The germline V gene has CDR1 WSHSY and CDR2 SAAADI. This chain's CDR3 is CATLHGGQYNEQFF. The DNA of the CDR3 is TGCGCCACCCTACATGGGGGCCAATACAATGAGCAGTTCTTC.

The chain joins TRBV10-3 to TRBJ2-7; D call uncertain. The length of the CDR3 is 13 residues. Trimming took 0 bases from V and 1 from J, leaving 4 bases between them. The germline gives CDR1 ENHRY, CDR2 SYGVKD. For the CDR3, the DNA is TGTGCCATCAGTGAGTCGGTTTCCTACGAGCAGTACTTC. It translates to CAISESVSYEQYF.

With regard to this clone: Other DNA sequences within the sample encode an identical CDR3. The chain employs TRBV6-5 and TRBJ2-3, with 12 bases fitting TRBD2. This CDR3 is built from 16 residues. Per germline, CDR1 MNHEY and CDR2 SVGAGI. Trimming took 2 bases from V and 0 from J; bases not matched to a gene: 0. The CDR3 loop reads CASSYGTSGSTDTQYF. The CDR3 DNA is TGTGCCAGCAGTTACGGGACTAGCGGGAGCACAGATACGCAGTATTTT.

V is TRBV27 and J is TRBJ1-5, with D possibly TRBD1 on 5 matching bases. The germline CDR1 and CDR2 sequences are MNHEY and SMNVEV (reference sequence). The CDR3 is made up of 16 amino acids. Trimming left V 5 bases short and J 0 bases short, with 14 bases between. This CDR3 is CASSPKGRNSNQPQHF. CDR3 DNA sequence: TGTGCCAGCAGTCCCAAGGGACGGAATAGCAATCAGCCCCAGCATTTT.

A remark on this clone: Distinct nucleotide sequences in the sample also encode this CDR3. J is TRBJ1-6 and V is TRBV6-5, with D maybe TRBD1 (6 bases). The germline V gene encodes CDR1 MNHEY and CDR2 SVGAGI. The CDR3 has 14 residues. V dropped 0 bases and J dropped 8 bases, with 8 bases sitting between them. CDR3 in DNA: TGTGCCAGCAGTTACTCACAGGGTTATTCACCCCTCCACTTT. This sequence encodes CASSYSQGYSPLHF.

This clone was counted a single time. The genes are TRBV18 and TRBJ2-7; the D is unclear. Germline CDR1 is KGHSH and CDR2 is LQKENI. V was trimmed by 1 base and J by 6 bases, leaving 10 bases between them. The CDR3 runs 13 residues. The CDR3 is CASSPLDQAEQYF. DNA of the CDR3: TGTGCCAGCTCACCACTGGACCAGGCCGAGCAGTACTTC.

The chain uses TRBV5-4 and TRBJ1-2; tentatively, D is TRBD1 (5 bases). Germline V gives CDR1 SGHNT, CDR2 YYREEE (reference sequence). The CDR3 is 14 residues long. The germline V and J ends were trimmed by 0 bases and 6 bases, with 12 bases remaining between them. The CDR3 sequence is CASSLEAGSNGYTF. DNA for the CDR3: TGTGCCAGCAGCTTGGAGGCAGGGAGCAATGGCTACACCTTC.

Details on this clone: The same CDR3 can be traced to other DNA sequences in this sample. J is TRBJ2-6 and V is TRBV6-5; D is possibly TRBD1 (6 bases). The CDR3 contains 15 residues. The germline V gene encodes CDR1 MNHEY and CDR2 SVGAGI. V lost 6 bases, J lost 0 bases, and 9 bases lay in between. The CDR3 nucleotides are TGTGCCAGCAGCAGAGGGGGCTCTGGGGCCAACGTCCTGACTTTC. Its protein is CASSRGGSGANVLTF.

The chain couples TRBV27 to TRBJ1-1, with D possibly TRBD1 on 5 matching bases. The V gene lost 4 bases and the J gene lost 1 base, with 7 bases spanning the gap. Germline loops: CDR1 MNHEY, CDR2 SMNVEV (reference sequence). The CDR3 sequence is 13 residues long. For the CDR3, the DNA is TGTGCCAGCAGTTATGGGGGGAACACTGAAGCTTTCTTT. This encodes CASSYGGNTEAFF.

The V call is TRBV5-1, the J call TRBJ2-1, with 9 bases identical to TRBD1. CDR1 and CDR2 (germline): SGHRS, YFSETQ. V shed 5 bases, J shed 2 bases, and the junction held 5 bases outside the gene matches. This CDR3 has 15 residues. CDR3 residues: CASRNTGGPYNEQFF. The CDR3, as DNA: TGCGCCAGCAGGAATACAGGGGGCCCCTACAATGAGCAGTTCTTC.

This clone was found once. The V gene is TRBV6-1, the J gene TRBJ2-7; D gene ambiguous. Deletions cut 5 bases from V and 3 bases from J, with 14 bases between. Germline-derived CDR1 and CDR2 are MNHNS and SASEGT. The CDR3 has 14 residues. The CDR3 DNA follows: TGTGCCAGCAGTAGCGATGTGGTTGTCTACGAGCAGTACTTC. Translated: CASSSDVVVYEQYF.